This T cell receptor (beta chain) appears in the sequencing data of a study of blood T cell repertoires in COVID-19. Study-level information: The origin of the acute and convalescent COVID-19 samples was the United States, Italy and Spain. From T cells, B-cell-depleted T cells, or PBMCs came the material, which was cDNA or gDNA.

In the original analysis: By means of reference gene primer amplification, nucleated cell counts were estimated. Repertoires were generated with immunoSEQ multiplex PCR, while TCRdb's copy carries only in-frame clones and drops some. V, J and clone size were drawn from that table, and D and trimming were deduced from the DNA. Here the sample spans tens of thousands of clones, 65% to 85% being singletons. CDR1 SGHTA and CDR2 FQGNSA come from the germline V gene. This CDR3 spans 14 amino acids. The V segment lost 4 bases and the J segment 2 bases; nucleotides outside the gene matches: 2. The receptor's source is a man over 45 with active COVID-19. This rearrangement joins TRBV7-2 to TRBJ1-5; 7 bases fit TRBD1. The sequencing sample was made of peripheral blood. The CDR3 coding sequence is TGTGCCAGCAGCTCCCAGGGGGGCAATCAGCCCCAGCATTTT. Translating gives CASSSQGGNQPQHF.